This record concerns one TCR beta chain sequence. The repertoire was sequenced with immunoSEQ multiplex PCR; TCRdb's copy has only in-frame clones and lacks some. The sample includes 150,000 to 200,000 clones, around 90% of them seen just once. The germline V gene has CDR1 MGHRA and CDR2 YSYEKL. The J segment lost 7 bases and the V segment lost 3 bases, leaving 18 bases of the junction unmatched. The CDR3 contains 20 residues. The data belong to a study of cytomegalovirus exposure and HLA in healthy donors. Sequenced material: PBMCs. The chain recombines TRBV4-1 with TRBJ2-7; 16 bases match TRBD2. This receptor was obtained from a woman younger than 35 in good health and CMV-seropositive. For the CDR3, the DNA is TGCGCCAGCAGCCAGCCCCCAATGCCGGGACTAGCGGGAGGGCCGGGTGAGCAGTACTTC. It encodes CASSQPPMPGLAGGPGEQYF.